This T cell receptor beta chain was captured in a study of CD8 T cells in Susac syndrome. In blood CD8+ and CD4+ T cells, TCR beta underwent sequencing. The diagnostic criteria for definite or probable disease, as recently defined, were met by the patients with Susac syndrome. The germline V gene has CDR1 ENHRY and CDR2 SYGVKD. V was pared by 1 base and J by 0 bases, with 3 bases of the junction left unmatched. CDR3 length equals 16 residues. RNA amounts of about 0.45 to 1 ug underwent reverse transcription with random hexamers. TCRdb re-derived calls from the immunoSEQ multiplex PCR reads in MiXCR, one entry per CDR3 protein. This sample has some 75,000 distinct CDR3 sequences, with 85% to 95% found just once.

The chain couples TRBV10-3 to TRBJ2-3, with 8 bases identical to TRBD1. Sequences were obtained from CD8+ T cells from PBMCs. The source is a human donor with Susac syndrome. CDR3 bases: TGTGCCATCAGTGAGTTCGGACAGGGAAGCACAGATACGCAGTATTTT. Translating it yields CAISEFGQGSTDTQYF.